This T cell receptor beta chain was sequenced in a study of a mutant IDH1 vaccine in newly diagnosed glioma. The ends were cut back, 3 bases at V and 11 bases at J, with 20 bases in the middle. Germline CDR1 and CDR2: LNHDA and SQIVND (reference sequence). CDR3 length equals 15 residues. This clone was observed a handful of times. Its antigen is currently unknown. The sample's time point: week 11, during vaccination. Mutant IDH1 20-mer peptide, at 300 ug, made up each vaccine dose, with topical imiquimod. The repertoire was sequenced with immunoSEQ multiplex PCR; TCRdb's copy has only in-frame clones and lacks some. There are about 60,000 clones in the sample; about 84% occur only once, and roughly 3.6% lies in the top ten.

This TCR derives from a man aged 25-40 years with glioma. The sample consisted of PBMCs, taken from a glioma patient whose treatment included an IDH1 peptide vaccine. The V gene is TRBV19, the J gene TRBJ1-5; no clear D gene. The CDR3 spells CASSIRVRNQEAQHF. The CDR3 bases are TGTGCCAGTAGTATCCGGGTCCGGAACCAAGAGGCCCAGCATTTT.